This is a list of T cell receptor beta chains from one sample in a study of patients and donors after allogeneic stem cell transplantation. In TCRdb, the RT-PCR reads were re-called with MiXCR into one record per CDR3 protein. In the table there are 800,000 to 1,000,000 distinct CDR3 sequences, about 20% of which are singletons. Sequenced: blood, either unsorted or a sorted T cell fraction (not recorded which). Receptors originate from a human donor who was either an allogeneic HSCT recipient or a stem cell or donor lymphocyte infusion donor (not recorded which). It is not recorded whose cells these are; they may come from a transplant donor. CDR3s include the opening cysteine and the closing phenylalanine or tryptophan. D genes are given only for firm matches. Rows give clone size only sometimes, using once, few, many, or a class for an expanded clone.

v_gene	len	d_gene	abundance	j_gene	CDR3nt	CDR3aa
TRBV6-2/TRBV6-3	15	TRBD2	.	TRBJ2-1	TGTGCCAGCAGCTTACTAGCGGAGGCATACAATGAGCAGTTCTTC	CASSLLAEAYNEQFF
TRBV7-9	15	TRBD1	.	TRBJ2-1	TGTGCCAGCAGCTTAGAAGGGACAGGGGACGATGAGCAGTTCTTC	CASSLEGTGDDEQFF
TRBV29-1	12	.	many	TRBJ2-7	TGCAGCGTTTCGGACACCCAGAAGACTCAGTACTTC	CSVSDTQKTQYF
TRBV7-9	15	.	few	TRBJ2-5	TGTGCCAGCAGCCATGCTCTAGCGTCTAAAGAGACCCAGTACTTC	CASSHALASKETQYF
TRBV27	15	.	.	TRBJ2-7	TGTGCCAGCAGTTTAATGGCGGAACGGCCCTACGAGCAGTACTTC	CASSLMAERPYEQYF
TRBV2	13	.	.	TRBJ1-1	TGTGCCAGCAGAAAGACCCTGAACACTGAAGCTTTCTTT	CASRKTLNTEAFF
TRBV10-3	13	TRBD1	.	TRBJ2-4	TGTGCCATCAGTGAAACAGGGGGCAACATTCAGTACTTC	CAISETGGNIQYF
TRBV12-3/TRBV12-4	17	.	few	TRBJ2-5	TGTGCCAGCAGTCCTCACCGAGGGCCTATGTACCAAGAGACCCAGTACTTC	CASSPHRGPMYQETQYF
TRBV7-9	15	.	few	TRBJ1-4	TGTGCCAGCAGCCCACCCGGGGTTATTAATGAAAAACTGTTTTTT	CASSPPGVINEKLFF
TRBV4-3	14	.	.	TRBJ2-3	TGCGCCAGCAGCCCCAGAGGTAGTTTCGATACGCAGTATTTT	CASSPRGSFDTQYF
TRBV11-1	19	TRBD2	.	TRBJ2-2	TGTGCCAGCAGCTCATTAATGGTCCCGACTAGCGAGAACACCGGGGAGCTGTTTTTT	CASSSLMVPTSENTGELFF
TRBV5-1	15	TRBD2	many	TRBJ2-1	TGTGCCAGCAGCTTAGGACTAGCGGGAGACAATGAGCAGTTCTTC	CASSLGLAGDNEQFF
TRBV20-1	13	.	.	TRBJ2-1	TGCAGTGCTAGGGAGCCCGTGGGGGGTGAGCAGTTCTTC	CSAREPVGGEQFF
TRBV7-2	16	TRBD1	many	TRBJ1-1	TGTGCCAGCAGCTTAGTTGGGACAACAGGGGGCTCTGGAGCTTTCTTT	CASSLVGTTGGSGAFF
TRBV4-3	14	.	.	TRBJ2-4	TGCGCCAGCAGCCTGAGTGAGAGGGTTGACATTCAGTACTTC	CASSLSERVDIQYF
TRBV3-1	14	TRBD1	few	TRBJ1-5	TGTGCCAGCAGCCAGGGACAGGTAACTCAGCCCCAGCATTTT	CASSQGQVTQPQHF
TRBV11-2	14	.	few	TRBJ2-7	TGTGCCAGCAGCTTATCGGCGGGACCAAGCGAGCAGTACTTC	CASSLSAGPSEQYF
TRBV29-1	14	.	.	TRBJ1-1	TGCAGCTCCGAAAGGGGCCGCTTGGGAACTGAAGCTTTCTTT	CSSERGRLGTEAFF
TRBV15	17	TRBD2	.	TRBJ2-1	TGTGCCACCAGCAGGGGGACTAGCGGGGGGCTTAACAATGAGCAGTTCTTC	CATSRGTSGGLNNEQFF
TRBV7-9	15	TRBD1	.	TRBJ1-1	TGTGCCAGCAGCTTACAGGGGGAGATGAACACTGAAGCTTTCTTT	CASSLQGEMNTEAFF
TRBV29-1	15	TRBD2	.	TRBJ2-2	TGCAGCGTTGGGCCCGCGGGAGGTGGGAACGGGGAGCTGTTTTTT	CSVGPAGGGNGELFF
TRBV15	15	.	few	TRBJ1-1	TGTGCCACCAGCAGAGATGAGGCGGGGGATACTGAAGCTTTCTTT	CATSRDEAGDTEAFF
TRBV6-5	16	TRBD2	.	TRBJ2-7	TGTGCCAGCAGTTACCCGCGGGAGGGCCAGCTAAACGAGCAGTACTTC	CASSYPREGQLNEQYF
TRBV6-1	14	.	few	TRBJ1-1	TGTGCCAGCAGGAACCCCCCGGGCGACACTGAAGCTTTCTTT	CASRNPPGDTEAFF
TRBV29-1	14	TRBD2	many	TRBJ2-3	TGCAGCGTTGTGCCTAGCGGATTCACAGATACGCAGTATTTT	CSVVPSGFTDTQYF
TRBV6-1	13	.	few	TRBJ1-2	TGTGCCAGCAGTACCGGGCCTAACTATGGCTACACCTTC	CASSTGPNYGYTF
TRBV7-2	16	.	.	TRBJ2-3	TGTGCCAGCAGCCCCGGACAGTCACCTAGCACAGATACGCAGTATTTT	CASSPGQSPSTDTQYF
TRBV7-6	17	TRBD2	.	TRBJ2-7	TGTGCCAGCAGCCCCCGGAGAGCGGGAGGGAGCTCCTACGAGCAGTACTTC	CASSPRRAGGSSYEQYF
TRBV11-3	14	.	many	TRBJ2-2	TGTGCCAGCAGCTTAGATCTGGGGACCGGGGAGCTGTTTTTT	CASSLDLGTGELFF
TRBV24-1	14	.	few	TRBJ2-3	TGTGCCACCAGCCGGGACACCAGCACAGATACGCAGTATTTT	CATSRDTSTDTQYF